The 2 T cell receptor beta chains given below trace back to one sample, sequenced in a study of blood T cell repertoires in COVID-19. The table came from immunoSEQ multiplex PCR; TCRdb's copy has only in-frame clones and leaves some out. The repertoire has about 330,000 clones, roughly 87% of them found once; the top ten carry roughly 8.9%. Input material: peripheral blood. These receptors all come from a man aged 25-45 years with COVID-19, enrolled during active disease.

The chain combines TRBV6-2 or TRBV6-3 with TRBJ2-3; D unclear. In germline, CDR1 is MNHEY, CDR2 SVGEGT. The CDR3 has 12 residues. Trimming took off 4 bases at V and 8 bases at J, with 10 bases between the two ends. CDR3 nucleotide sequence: TGTGCCAGCAGTTCCGAGGATGGTACGCAGTATTTT. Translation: CASSSEDGTQYF.

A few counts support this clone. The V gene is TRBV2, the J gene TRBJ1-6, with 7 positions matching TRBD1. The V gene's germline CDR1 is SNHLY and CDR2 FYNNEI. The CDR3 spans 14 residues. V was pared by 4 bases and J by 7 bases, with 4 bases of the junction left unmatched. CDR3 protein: CASSGGTVNSPLHF. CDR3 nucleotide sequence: TGTGCCAGCAGTGGGGGGACAGTCAATTCACCCCTCCACTTT.